This TCR beta chain comes out of a study of blood T cell repertoires in COVID-19. In the study overall: Material from acute and convalescent COVID-19 was sourced from the United States, Italy and Spain. PBMCs, B-cell-depleted T cells, or T cells were the source of the cDNA or gDNA that made up the material.

Source study methods: Amplification of reference gene primers was used by the study to estimate nucleated cell counts. Some clones are missing from TCRdb's copy, which holds only in-frame ones; the method was immunoSEQ multiplex PCR. V and J calls and clone size come straight from that table; D and trimming were deduced from the DNA. The sample lists under 300,000 clones; about four fifths were seen once. Sequenced input: peripheral blood. This receptor was identified in a woman between 18 and 30 years old with acute or convalescent COVID-19.

In DNA form, the CDR3 reads TGTGCCAGCAGCGGGACACAAGAGCAGTTCTTC. Its protein is CASSGTQEQFF. The chain recombines TRBV11-2 with TRBJ2-1; TRBD1 might be the D (6 bases). There are 11 residues in the CDR3. With 5 bases removed from V and 10 bases from J, the gap between germline ends came to 9 bases. Germline V lookup: CDR1 SGHAT, CDR2 FQNNGV.